This TCR beta chain was recorded in a study of T cell clones after liver transplantation. The CDR3 is 17 residues long. CDR1 SGHNT and CDR2 YYREEE come from the germline V gene (reference sequence). Trimming shortened V by 4 bases and J by 4 bases, and 20 bases separated the two germline ends. Profiled with immunoSEQ multiplex PCR; TCRdb holds only in-frame clones, not every one. The table lists fewer than 110,000 clones, roughly 80% of them singletons, with roughly 2.8% in the top ten. The TCR sequence derives from a human patient who received a liver transplant. Some T cells may possibly be graft donor cells. The sequences come from CD4+ T cells from blood, collected approximately 50 months after liver transplant. This rearrangement joins TRBV5-4 to TRBJ2-2, with D maybe TRBD2 (6 bases). CDR3 loop: CASSPESGTSATGELFF. The CDR3 region has the DNA TGTGCCAGCAGCCCGGAATCCGGGACTTCGGCCACCGGGGAGCTGTTTTTT.